The sequence of this T cell receptor (beta chain) was determined in a study of blood T cell repertoires in COVID-19. In the study's own analysis: Amplification from reference gene primers served as the basis for estimated nucleated cell counts. This table comes from immunoSEQ multiplex PCR, and its TCRdb copy is limited to in-frame clones, with some not included. Clonal size and the V and J genes are those of that table, whereas D and trimming came from the DNA. The sample records fewer than 120,000 clones, around 68% being singletons. The length of the CDR3 is 13 residues. V lost 8 bases, J lost 12 bases, and 10 bases stayed unmatched. Germline values: CDR1 LNHDA, CDR2 SQIVND (reference sequence). This clone was picked up a small number of times. The sample carries other DNA sequences with the same CDR3.

The sequenced sample consisted of peripheral blood. The J gene is TRBJ1-6, the V gene TRBV19; 7 bases line up with TRBD1. The TCR originated in a woman aged 60-70 years with acute or convalescent COVID-19. CDR3 in amino acids: CASRDSYLVPLHF. The DNA for the CDR3 is TGTGCCAGTCGGGACAGTTATCTAGTACCCCTCCACTTT. Filled out from reference TRBV19 and TRBJ1-6, the complete variable domain reads DGGITQSPKYLFRKEGQNVTLSCEQNLNHDAMYWYRQDPGQGLRLIYYSQIVNDFQKGDIAEGYSVSREKKESFPLTVTSAQKNPTAFYLCASRDSYLVPLHFGNGTRLTVT.